Here is one TCR beta chain with its context. The antigen remains undetermined. TCRdb's table, derived via immunoSEQ multiplex PCR, lists solely in-frame clones and lacks some. The repertoire holds 200,000 to 250,000 clones, with 85% to 95% as singletons. This sample is drawn from a study of T cell responses to AZD1222 COVID-19 vaccine. The CDR3 consists of 15 residues. Study-wide results and caveats: Reportedly, close to half of spike-specific TCRs are directed against unmutated variant regions. Donors in the cohort were predominantly white British and more often female, and clonal diversity was possibly underestimated.

The chain employs TRBV21-1 and TRBJ1-1. TRBV21-1 is a pseudogene. The material sequenced was peripheral blood, taken on day 0 of MenACWY control vaccination. The origin of this receptor is an adult in good health. The CDR3 nucleotides read TGTGCCAGCAGCTCGAGGGGGGCGTCGAACACTGAAGCTTTCTTT. It yields the protein CASSSRGASNTEAFF.